These 28 T cell receptor beta chains were all obtained from the same sample, sequenced in a study of beta chain features in type 1 diabetes. All of the isolated RNA was reverse transcribed, so expressed TCRB transcripts were sequenced. TCRdb's copy holds only in-frame clones and misses some; the assay was immunoSEQ multiplex PCR. Found here are roughly 310,000 clones, 11% of them singletons; the top ten hold about 0.015%. Sequencing input: naive CD4+ T cells from blood. Receptor source: a woman in her 30s in good health.

This clone was picked up a small number of times. The CDR3 region is CASSLTGGRETQYF. CDR3 DNA: TGTGCCAGTAGTCTTACAGGGGGCCGAGAGACCCAGTACTTC. V gene TRBV19 combines with J gene TRBJ2-5; 9 bases are shared with TRBD1. Trimming removed 5 bases from V and 4 bases from J; junction bases left unmatched: 5. Germline loops: CDR1 LNHDA, CDR2 SQIVND (reference sequence). The CDR3 runs to 14 residues. The variable domain in full, with the rest retrieved from reference TRBV19 and TRBJ2-5, is DGGITQSPKYLFRKEGQNVTLSCEQNLNHDAMYWYRQDPGQGLRLIYYSQIVNDFQKGDIAEGYSVSREKKESFPLTVTSAQKNPTAFYLCASSLTGGRETQYFGPGTRLLVL.

The chain links TRBV7-3 to TRBJ2-2, with D maybe TRBD1 (5 bases). Germline V lookup: CDR1 SGHTA, CDR2 FQGTGA. Trimming pared 2 bases from V and 2 bases from J, leaving 9 bases between. The CDR3 totals 15 residues. The CDR3: CASSLVTGNTGELFF. The CDR3 DNA is TGTGCCAGCAGCTTAGTTACAGGCAACACCGGGGAGCTGTTTTTT.

There are a few counts of this clone. V gene TRBV27 combines with J gene TRBJ2-2; 8 bases fit TRBD1. The length of the CDR3 is 16 residues. With V trimmed by 4 bases and J by 1 base, 5 bases remained unmatched. Germline V gives CDR1 MNHEY, CDR2 SMNVEV (reference sequence). The CDR3 is CASSSGGQGNTGELFF. The CDR3 DNA reads as TGTGCCAGCAGTTCAGGAGGACAGGGGAACACCGGGGAGCTGTTTTTT.

This chain connects TRBV2 to TRBJ2-7; 7 bases fit TRBD1. CDR3 length: 12 amino acids. Germline trimming cut 8 bases from V and 1 base from J; bases unmatched to any gene: 2. Germline-derived CDR1 and CDR2 are SNHLY and FYNNEI. The CDR3 DNA sequence: TGTGCCAGCTCGGACAGGTCCTACGAGCAGTACTTC. Its translation: CASSDRSYEQYF.

V usage is TRBV18 and J usage is TRBJ1-2; 10 bases map to TRBD1. Germline CDR1 KGHSH, CDR2 LQKENI. V lost 4 bases, J lost 8 bases, and 10 bases stayed unmatched. This CDR3 is 15 amino acids long. The CDR3 spells CASSLGPGQGSGYTF. The CDR3 region has the DNA TGTGCCAGCTCACTGGGTCCGGGACAGGGGTCAGGCTACACCTTC. Drawing the rest from reference TRBV18 and TRBJ1-2, the complete variable domain is NAGVMQNPRHLVRRRGQEARLRCSPMKGHSHVYWYRQLPEEGLKFMVYLQKENIIDESGMPKERFSAEFPKEGPSILRIQQVVRGDSAAYFCASSLGPGQGSGYTFGSGTRLTVV.

This clone was recorded a few times. The chain carries TRBV18 and TRBJ1-2; TRBD1 is a possible D gene (6 bases). The CDR3 is 13 amino acids. Per germline, CDR1 KGHSH and CDR2 LQKENI. Trimming left V 6 bases short and J 8 bases short, with 16 bases between. CDR3 sequence (DNA): TGTGCCAGCTCTCCGCCTGGGGGCGAAGGCTACACCTTC. Translated, it gives CASSPPGGEGYTF.

V is TRBV6-5 and J is TRBJ1-1, with a tentative D call TRBD1 (5 bases). The CDR3 contains 13 residues. Trimming took 0 bases from V and 4 from J, leaving 6 bases between them. Germline V gives CDR1 MNHEY, CDR2 SVGAGI. The CDR3 DNA is TGTGCCAGCAGTTACTCCAGGGCCACTGAAGCTTTCTTT. Protein sequence: CASSYSRATEAFF.

The J gene is TRBJ2-5, the V gene TRBV7-2, with 8 bases matching TRBD2. This CDR3 has 16 residues. V shed 0 bases and J 2 bases; nucleotides not matched to a gene: 5. Germline values: CDR1 SGHTA, CDR2 FQGNSA. The CDR3 DNA reads as TGTGCCAGCAGCTTAGCGGGTAGCGGGAAGCAAGAGACCCAGTACTTC. Amino acids: CASSLAGSGKQETQYF.

CDR3 DNA sequence: TGCAGCGCTCAACTCCGGGACAGGGGCGGCAATCAGCCCCAGCATTTT. Translating it yields CSAQLRDRGGNQPQHF. The chain recombines TRBV29-1 with TRBJ1-5; TRBD1 agrees at 10 bases. This CDR3 is 16 amino acids long. Trimming took 7 bases from V and 2 from J; bases not matched to a gene: 11. Germline V gene data show CDR1 as SQVTM and CDR2 as ANQGSEA.

The gene calls are TRBV28 and TRBJ2-1, with TRBD2 matching over 8 bases. Trimming at V came to 5 bases and at J to 8 bases, leaving 11 bases not matched to a gene. The CDR3 spans 15 residues. Germline assignment: CDR1 MDHEN and CDR2 SYDVKM. The CDR3 region has the DNA TGTGCCAGCAGTGTGAGTGGGCTGACTAGCGATGAGCAGTTCTTC. Amino acids: CASSVSGLTSDEQFF.

The sample holds a few counts of this clone. The chain has TRBV5-4 and TRBJ2-3; 9 nucleotides match TRBD1. V was pared by 0 bases and J by 3 bases, with 2 bases of the junction left unmatched. Germline V lookup: CDR1 SGHNT, CDR2 YYREEE (reference sequence). The CDR3 spans 15 residues. CDR3 DNA sequence: TGTGCCAGCAGCTTGGGACAGGGGGAAACAGATACGCAGTATTTT. It specifies CASSLGQGETDTQYF.

The J gene is TRBJ2-2, the V gene TRBV21-1; the tabulated D call, TRBD2, remains unverified against the DNA. TRBV21-1 is assigned pseudogene status. The CDR3 runs 17 residues. In DNA form, the CDR3 reads TGTGCCAGCAGCGACCGACTAGCGGGAGCGGGAACCGGGGAGCTGTTTTTT. Translating gives CASSDRLAGAGTGELFF.

This clone was detected only a few times. This rearrangement joins TRBV2 to TRBJ2-1, with 11 bases fitting TRBD2. The CDR3 totals 14 residues. The junction had 5 bases not matched to a gene; V was cut back by 6 bases and J by 7 bases. Germline-derived CDR1 and CDR2 are SNHLY and FYNNEI. CDR3 nucleotide sequence: TGTGCCAGCAGGCCGGGACTAGCGGTTAATGAGCAGTTCTTC. This gives the protein CASRPGLAVNEQFF.

This clone has more than one count but fewer than ten. The genes are TRBV14 and TRBJ2-2, with 7 bases that match TRBD1. After removal of 2 bases from V and 0 bases from J, the junction contained 3 bases not matched to a gene. Germline V CDR1 and CDR2: SGHDN, FVKESK. CDR3 length equals 16 residues. In DNA, the CDR3 is TGTGCCAGCAGCCAAATTCAGGGGGCGAACACCGGGGAGCTGTTTTTT. Protein: CASSQIQGANTGELFF. The whole variable domain, filled in from reference TRBV14 and TRBJ2-2, reads EAGVTQFPSHSVIEKGQTVTLRCDPISGHDNLYWYRRVMGKEIKFLLHFVKESKQDESGMPNNRFLAERTGGTYSTLKVQPAELEDSGVYFCASSQIQGANTGELFFGEGSRLTVL.

This clone was counted between two and nine times. The rearrangement uses TRBV19 and TRBJ2-1; D gene ambiguous. The CDR3 runs to 15 residues. Germline V CDR1 and CDR2: LNHDA, SQIVND (reference sequence). V was clipped by 3 bases and J by 0 bases, with 9 bases between them. The DNA for the CDR3 is TGTGCCAGTAGTATCCCGGGTCTCTCCTACAATGAGCAGTTCTTC. Protein: CASSIPGLSYNEQFF.

The CDR3 spells CATSRDGGRLSEKLFF. CDR3 DNA: TGTGCCACCAGCAGAGATGGGGGCAGGCTTAGTGAAAAACTGTTTTTT. V usage is TRBV15 and J usage is TRBJ1-4; weak D call: TRBD1 (6 bases). The CDR3 runs 16 residues. V was trimmed by 0 bases and J by 7 bases, leaving 15 bases between them. The germline V gene has CDR1 LNHNV and CDR2 YYDKDF (reference sequence). Supplemented by reference TRBV15 and TRBJ1-4, the full variable domain reads DAMVIQNPRYQVTQFGKPVTLSCSQTLNHNVMYWYQQKSSQAPKLLFHYYDKDFNNEADTPDNFQSRRPNTSFCFLDIRSPGLGDTAMYLCATSRDGGRLSEKLFFGSGTQLSVL.

The J gene is TRBJ2-3, the V gene TRBV7-3; TRBD2 matches at 8 bases. The CDR3 runs 14 residues. CDR1 is SGHTA and CDR2 is FQGTGA in the germline V gene. V dropped 5 bases and J dropped 2; count of bases not matched to a gene: 3. The CDR3 DNA follows: TGTGCCAGCAGCGGAGCGGGAGTCACAGATACGCAGTATTTT. Translating gives CASSGAGVTDTQYF.

The V call is TRBV5-1, the J call TRBJ1-2; D perhaps matches TRBD1 (5 bases). The CDR3 length is 12 residues. Germline CDR1 SGHRS, CDR2 YFSETQ. The V and J ends lost 4 bases and 9 bases respectively, with 13 bases between them. The CDR3: CASSHDQGSYTF. CDR3 nucleotide sequence: TGCGCCAGCAGCCACGATCAGGGAAGCTACACCTTC.

This clone was found a few times. V usage is TRBV7-3 and J usage is TRBJ2-7; D is uncertain. The V end was cut by 0 bases, the J end by 2 bases, with 11 bases between. The CDR3 consists of 15 residues. Germline lookup yields CDR1 SGHTA and CDR2 FQGTGA. In DNA, the CDR3 is TGTGCCAGCAGCTTAACCGGGTTAGGTACCTACGAGCAGTACTTC. It yields the protein CASSLTGLGTYEQYF.

The chain carries TRBV28 and TRBJ2-7; tentatively, D is TRBD1 (5 bases). Germline values: CDR1 MDHEN, CDR2 SYDVKM. V gave up 3 bases and J gave up 5 bases, with 14 bases separating them. CDR3 size: 14 residues. CDR3 nucleotide sequence: TGTGCCAGCAGTTTTCAGGGCAGTCCCCACGAGCAGTACTTC. Amino acid sequence: CASSFQGSPHEQYF.

The chain joins TRBV11-2 to TRBJ2-1; 7 bases are shared with TRBD2. This CDR3 has 16 amino acids. Germline loops: CDR1 SGHAT, CDR2 FQNNGV. V was clipped by 3 bases and J by 1 base; unmatched bases: 6. CDR3 nucleotides: TGTGCCAGCAGCTTCCGGCTAGCGGCTTCCTACAATGAGCAGTTCTTC. Translated, it gives CASSFRLAASYNEQFF.

The chain links TRBV9 to TRBJ1-2; a weak D match, TRBD1 (6 bases). The CDR3 consists of 15 residues. The V end was cut by 0 bases, the J end by 1 base, with 10 bases between. Germline lookup yields CDR1 SGDLS and CDR2 YYNGEE. The CDR3 protein is CASSVDTGINYGYTF. The CDR3 DNA reads TGTGCCAGCAGCGTAGACACAGGGATTAACTATGGCTACACCTTC.

The J gene is TRBJ2-7, the V gene TRBV30; a possible D gene is TRBD2 (6 bases). The CDR3 has 16 amino acids. Trimming pared 2 bases from V and 4 bases from J, leaving 21 bases between. Per the germline V gene, CDR1 is GTSNPN and CDR2 is SVGIG (reference sequence). The CDR3 spells CAWSLLVDYGGYEQYF. CDR3 in DNA: TGTGCCTGGAGTTTGCTGGTGGATTACGGGGGTTACGAGCAGTACTTC.

This clone has just a few counts. The chain uses TRBV19 and TRBJ1-2; D is undetermined. Germline values: CDR1 LNHDA, CDR2 SQIVND (reference sequence). This CDR3 region has 12 residues. Trimming removed 5 bases at V and 8 bases at J, with 12 bases between. For the CDR3, the DNA is TGTGCCAGTAGTGGGCCACAGTCGGGCTACACCTTC. It is translated as CASSGPQSGYTF.

The rearrangement links TRBV7-2 to TRBJ1-5; TRBD1 agrees at 8 bases. Germline CDR1 SGHTA, CDR2 FQGNSA. The CDR3 spans 14 residues. V lost 3 bases to trimming and J lost 7 bases; unmatched junction nucleotides: 5. The CDR3 nucleotides read TGTGCCAGCAGCTTCGGACAGGGAGGACAGCCCCAGCATTTT. It encodes CASSFGQGGQPQHF.

V usage is TRBV7-9 and J usage is TRBJ2-2; maybe TRBD1 (5 bases). CDR1 and CDR2 from the germline V gene are SEHNR and FQNEAQ (reference sequence). The ends were cut back, 2 bases at V and 5 bases at J, with 15 bases in the middle. This CDR3 has 16 amino acids. CDR3 bases: TGTGCCAGCAGCTTAATTGCCAGGGCCGCAACCGGGGAGCTGTTTTTT. Translating it yields CASSLIARAATGELFF.

This clone showed up just a few times. In DNA, the CDR3 is TGTGCCAGCAGTCTGCCAGGGGGGTCCTACGAGCAGTACTTC. The encoded protein is CASSLPGGSYEQYF. The chain links TRBV28 to TRBJ2-7, with D possibly being TRBD1 (7 bases). The germline V gene has CDR1 MDHEN and CDR2 SYDVKM. V dropped 5 bases and J dropped 1 base, with 12 bases sitting between them. This CDR3 is built from 14 residues.

The J gene is TRBJ2-1, the V gene TRBV18; a weak D match, TRBD1 (5 bases). V lost 2 bases to trimming and J lost 2 bases, with 7 bases between them. Germline CDR1 and CDR2: KGHSH and LQKENI. This CDR3 is built from 14 residues. This CDR3 is CASSPTGTYNEQFF. The CDR3 bases are TGTGCCAGCTCACCAACAGGAACCTACAATGAGCAGTTCTTC. Variable domain in full (rest from reference TRBV18 and TRBJ2-1): NAGVMQNPRHLVRRRGQEARLRCSPMKGHSHVYWYRQLPEEGLKFMVYLQKENIIDESGMPKERFSAEFPKEGPSILRIQQVVRGDSAAYFCASSPTGTYNEQFFGPGTRLTVL.